This T cell receptor beta chain was recorded in a study of T cell responses to AZD1222 COVID-19 vaccine. The study, taken as a whole, reports: Females outnumbered males among donors, who were mostly white British; clonal diversity was possibly underestimated. Within unmutated variant regions lay the reported targets of nearly half of spike-specific TCRs. Spike was spanned by vaccine-associated CD4 TCRs, which were dominant at 160-218 and 743-854.

Generated by immunoSEQ multiplex PCR, the TCRdb table keeps only in-frame clones and is missing some. The top ten hold around 4.5% of the sample, which has about 160,000 clones, around 89% seen once. Second-dose intervals near 4 or 12 weeks were combined. Note on this clone: The antigen is undetermined.

V lost 3 bases and J lost 1, with 18 bases in between. Per the germline V gene, CDR1 is DFQATT and CDR2 is SNEGSKA (reference sequence). The CDR3 totals 17 residues. The source material was peripheral blood, sampled 28 days after the second AZD1222 dose. This sequence joins TRBV20-1 and TRBJ1-4; D might be TRBD1 (5 bases). The source of this sequence is an adult who received the AZD1222 COVID-19 vaccine. The CDR3 DNA sequence: TGCAGTGCTAGTACGGGCATCGGGGGAGGAACTAATGAAAAACTGTTTTTT. Translation: CSASTGIGGGTNEKLFF.